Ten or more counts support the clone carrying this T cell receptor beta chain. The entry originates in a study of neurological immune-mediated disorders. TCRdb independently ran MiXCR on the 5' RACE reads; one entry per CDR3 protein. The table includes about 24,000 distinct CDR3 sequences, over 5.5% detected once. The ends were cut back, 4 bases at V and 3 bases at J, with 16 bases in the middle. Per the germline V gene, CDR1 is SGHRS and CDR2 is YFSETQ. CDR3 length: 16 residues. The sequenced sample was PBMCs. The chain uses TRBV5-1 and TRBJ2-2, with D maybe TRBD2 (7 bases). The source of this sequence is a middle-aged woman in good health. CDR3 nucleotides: TGCGCCAGCAGCCTACGGGGGCTAGCGGACACCGGGGAGCTGTTTTTT. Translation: CASSLRGLADTGELFF.